Following are 18 T cell receptor beta chains from one sample sequenced in a study of radiotherapy plus CTLA-4 blockade in lung cancer. Assay: immunoSEQ multiplex PCR; the TCRdb copy retains only in-frame clones and omits some. Of some 66,000 clones in the sample, around 81% were seen once. The sequenced sample was peripheral blood, obtained from a patient treated with radiotherapy plus ipilimumab. These receptors were taken from a human donor with non-small cell lung cancer who had a partial response to radiotherapy plus ipilimumab.

The chain couples TRBV18 to TRBJ1-3; D not resolved. The CDR3 loop spans 15 amino acids. With 3 bases removed from V and 4 bases from J, the gap between germline ends came to 13 bases. The V gene's germline CDR1 is KGHSH and CDR2 LQKENI. CDR3 residues: CASSPRMLDGNTIYF. As DNA, the CDR3 is TGTGCCAGCTCACCGCGGATGCTCGACGGAAACACCATATATTTT.

In nucleotides, the CDR3 is TGTGCCAGCAGTTTAAGGAGGGGAGCTAACTATGGCTACACCTTC. As protein: CASSLRRGANYGYTF. The chain recombines TRBV27 with TRBJ1-2; the D gene is possibly TRBD1 (5 bases). Germline loops: CDR1 MNHEY, CDR2 SMNVEV (reference sequence). This CDR3 has 15 residues. Trimming took 2 bases from V and 0 from J, leaving 10 bases between them.

The chain joins TRBV7-3 to TRBJ2-1, with D unclear. Looked up from germline, CDR1 is SGHTA and CDR2 is FQGTGA. V shed 4 bases and J shed 2 bases, with 12 bases lying between them. The CDR3 spans 15 residues. CDR3 DNA: TGTGCCAGCAGCTCCATGCAGGCCCCCTACAATGAGCAGTTCTTC. It is translated as CASSSMQAPYNEQFF.

This chain uses TRBV19 with TRBJ1-5; TRBD1 is a possible D gene (5 bases). Trimming pared 4 bases from V and 0 bases from J, leaving 16 bases between. CDR1 and CDR2 from the germline V gene are LNHDA and SQIVND (reference sequence). This CDR3 comprises 17 residues. The CDR3 region is CASSTGGGSYSNQPQHF. The DNA of the CDR3 is TGTGCCAGTAGTACGGGGGGTGGGAGTTATAGCAATCAGCCCCAGCATTTT.

This clone appeared a single time. The J gene is TRBJ2-7, the V gene TRBV7-3, with TRBD2 as a possible D gene (7 bases). The CDR3 contains 17 residues. Trimming removed 2 bases at V and 0 bases at J, with 17 bases between. Germline V gives CDR1 SGHTA, CDR2 FQGTGA. This chain's CDR3 is CASSLGYGRGGSYEQYF. The CDR3 bases are TGTGCCAGCAGCTTAGGCTATGGGAGGGGGGGCTCCTACGAGCAGTACTTC.

V gene TRBV28 combines with J gene TRBJ1-4; D call uncertain. Germline CDR1 and CDR2: MDHEN and SYDVKM. The CDR3 consists of 11 residues. The V end lost 4 bases, the J end lost 8 bases, and 5 bases lay between the germline ends. CDR3 in DNA: TGTGCCAGCAGTTCACGGGAAAAACTGTTTTTT. Translating it yields CASSSREKLFF.

V gene TRBV28 combines with J gene TRBJ1-4; 7 bases map to TRBD1. The junction had 10 bases not matched to a gene; V was cut back by 2 bases and J by 10 bases. CDR3 length equals 15 residues. Germline V lookup: CDR1 MDHEN, CDR2 SYDVKM. The CDR3 DNA is TGTGCCAGCAGTTTAACAGGGGCACAGTCTCGAAAACTGTTTTTT. This codes for CASSLTGAQSRKLFF.

The chain employs TRBV11-3 and TRBJ2-2; 9 bases match TRBD1. CDR1 SGHNT and CDR2 YENEEA come from the germline V gene. The CDR3 totals 16 residues. V gave up 4 bases and J gave up 2 bases; unmatched junction bases: 5. CDR3 loop: CASSWGTGSNTGELFF. The DNA for the CDR3 is TGTGCCAGCAGCTGGGGGACAGGGTCTAACACCGGGGAGCTGTTTTTT.

The rearrangement uses TRBV28 and TRBJ1-2; 7 bases match TRBD1. Germline assignment: CDR1 MDHEN and CDR2 SYDVKM. This CDR3 spans 15 amino acids. The trim removed 3 bases at V and 5 bases at J, leaving 9 bases unmatched. The CDR3 coding sequence is TGTGCCAGCAGTTTGACAGGGCAGTTCCTATATGGCTACACCTTC. Amino acid sequence: CASSLTGQFLYGYTF.

This clone turned up a few times. This CDR3 is missing its conserved last phenylalanine or tryptophan, likely due to a read error. The limits of the CDR3 on the DNA are not certain, so only TCRdb's listed CDR3 is given. The J gene is TRBJ1-4, the V gene TRBV6-5; TRBD1, the table's D call, was not compared with the DNA. The CDR3 has 9 residues if both end residues are counted. Per the germline V gene, CDR1 is MNHEY and CDR2 is SVGAGI. The CDR3: CASSPTGGL.

The V and J genes are TRBV9 and TRBJ2-2, with 8 bases aligning to TRBD2. V dropped 0 bases and J dropped 5; count of bases not matched to a gene: 3. CDR1 SGDLS and CDR2 YYNGEE come from the germline V gene. This CDR3 spans 15 amino acids. CDR3 amino acids: CASSVAGRETGELFF. The CDR3 nucleotides are TGTGCCAGCAGCGTAGCCGGGAGGGAGACCGGGGAGCTGTTTTTT.

This chain uses TRBV28 with TRBJ2-7; TRBD2 agrees at 9 bases. CDR3 length equals 17 residues. The V and J ends lost 7 bases and 0 bases, in that order; junction bases with no gene match: 13. Germline V gene lookup returns CDR1 MDHEN and CDR2 SYDVKM. The CDR3 bases are TGTGCCAGCACTCCCCTCCCTGCTAGCGGGATCTCCTACGAGCAGTACTTC. Translation gives CASTPLPASGISYEQYF.

This chain uses TRBV7-7 with TRBJ2-7, with D possibly TRBD2 on 6 matching bases. The CDR3 extends over 13 amino acids. V lost 4 bases to trimming and J lost 1 base, with 8 bases between them. Germline CDR1 is SSHAT and CDR2 is FNYEAQ (reference sequence). CDR3 nucleotides: TGTGCCAGCAGCTCGGGGGAGTCCTACGAGCAGTACTTC. This codes for CASSSGESYEQYF.

This clone was detected only a few times. The chain is built from TRBV18 and TRBJ2-5; 8 nucleotides line up with TRBD2. The CDR3 is 14 amino acids. V trimming: 3 bases; J trimming: 4 bases; junction bases outside the gene matches: 4. CDR1 and CDR2 (germline): KGHSH, LQKENI. The CDR3 DNA reads as TGTGCCAGCTCACCGGCGGGGGGCGCAGAGACCCAGTACTTC. This encodes CASSPAGGAETQYF.

This chain connects TRBV19 to TRBJ2-1; TRBD2 aligns across 13 bases. This CDR3 is 15 amino acids long. In germline, CDR1 is LNHDA, CDR2 SQIVND (reference sequence). V dropped 8 bases and J dropped 6; count of bases not matched to a gene: 7. The CDR3 region has the DNA TGTGCCAGTGGAAAAGGGACTAGCGGGATCAATGAGCAGTTCTTC. This sequence encodes CASGKGTSGINEQFF.

In this sample, this clone turned up a few times. The chain uses TRBV4-2 and TRBJ1-2, with a possible D match to TRBD1 (6 bases). V was clipped by 4 bases and J by 6 bases, with 12 bases between them. The CDR3 runs 13 residues. Germline CDR1 LGHNA, CDR2 YNFKEQ. CDR3 residues: CASSPQQGDGYTF. CDR3 sequence (DNA): TGTGCCAGCAGCCCACAACAGGGTGATGGCTACACCTTC.

This clone was detected only a few times. The V gene is TRBV5-1, the J gene TRBJ1-5; 8 nucleotides match TRBD1. The CDR3 is made up of 14 amino acids. CDR1 and CDR2 (germline): SGHRS, YFSETQ. After removal of 0 bases from V and 8 bases from J, the junction contained 4 bases not matched to a gene. The CDR3 sequence is CASSLGQGLEPQHF. The CDR3 DNA reads TGCGCCAGCAGCTTGGGACAGGGGTTGGAGCCCCAGCATTTT.

This clone has more than one count but fewer than ten. The chain couples TRBV11-2 to TRBJ2-7; tentatively, D is TRBD2 (7 bases). Germline V gene sequence: CDR1 SGHAT, CDR2 FQNNGV. V was clipped by 4 bases and J by 6 bases, with 19 bases between them. This CDR3 contains 15 residues. The CDR3 loop is CASSSLAGAASEQYF. The CDR3, as DNA: TGTGCCAGCAGCTCGTTGGCGGGGGCGGCCTCCGAGCAGTACTTC.